The 6 T cell receptor beta chains in this list originate from one sample, sequenced in a study of T cells after yellow fever vaccination. TCRdb recomputed calls from the 5' RACE reads with MiXCR, one row per CDR3 protein. Of around 53,000 distinct CDR3 sequences in the sample, about 6.6% are singletons; the top ten hold approximately 25%. The source material was CD8+ T cells not binding an NS4B(214-222) dextramer, sorted from PBMCs, sampled about 41 days after the first yellow fever vaccination. These receptors all stem from a man aged 18 to 30 who received the YFV17D yellow fever vaccine.

This clonotype has more than one count but fewer than ten. The rearrangement joins TRBV7-8 to TRBJ2-3; possible D gene TRBD2, 6 bases. Germline V gene sequence: CDR1 SGHVS, CDR2 FQNEAQ. The V and J ends lost 5 bases and 2 bases respectively, with 14 bases between them. This CDR3 has 15 amino acids. The chain's CDR3 is CASSPWGGVTDTQYF. CDR3 nucleotides: TGTGCCAGCAGCCCGTGGGGCGGGGTCACAGATACGCAGTATTTT.

In this sample, this clonotype turned up a few times. This sequence joins TRBV7-6 and TRBJ1-4, with D possibly TRBD1 on 6 matching bases. The V gene lost 1 base and the J gene lost 3 bases, with 12 bases spanning the gap. The CDR3 spans 16 residues. Germline values: CDR1 SGHVS, CDR2 FNYEAQ. The CDR3 spells CASSLVGGPANEKLFF. The CDR3 nucleotides are TGTGCCAGCAGCTTAGTTGGGGGCCCAGCTAATGAAAAACTGTTTTTT.

This clonotype was observed at least ten times. The V call is TRBV5-1, the J call TRBJ2-7, with 7 positions matching TRBD2. Germline assignment: CDR1 SGHRS and CDR2 YFSETQ. The CDR3 is 16 residues long. Losses at the gene ends were 4 bases for V and 4 bases for J; bases not matched to a gene: 14. The CDR3 DNA reads TGCGCCAGCAGCCCGGAGGGCGGGGGAGGCGGGTACGAGCAGTACGTC. It translates to CASSPEGGGGGYEQYV.

This clonotype showed up many times. The chain recombines TRBV5-1 with TRBJ2-5; D may correspond to TRBD1 or TRBD2 (5 bases each). The CDR3 has 15 residues. Per the germline V gene, CDR1 is SGHRS and CDR2 is YFSETQ. V lost 4 bases, J lost 0 bases, and 13 bases lay in between. The CDR3 DNA is TGCGCCAGCAGCACCGGGACGGCGTACCAAGAGACCCAGTACTTC. Translated, it gives CASSTGTAYQETQYF. Full variable domain (remainder filled in from reference TRBV5-1 and TRBJ2-5): KAGVTQTPRYLIKTRGQQVTLSCSPISGHRSVSWYQQTPGQGLQFLFEYFSETQRNKGNFPGRFSGRQFSNSRSEMNVSTLELGDSALYLCASSTGTAYQETQYFGPGTRLLVL.

This clonotype was counted ten times or more. The CDR3 here is CASSQDFPRGNQPQHF. In nucleotides, the CDR3 is TGCGCCAGCAGCCAAGATTTCCCCCGAGGCAATCAGCCCCAGCATTTT. V and J are TRBV4-3 and TRBJ1-5, with D unclear. V was cut by 0 bases and J by 2 bases, with 11 bases left in between. Germline lookup yields CDR1 LGHNA and CDR2 YSLEER. CDR3 length equals 16 residues.

This clonotype was seen many times. This chain uses TRBV9 with TRBJ2-2; 10 bases align to TRBD1. The trim removed 0 bases at V and 3 bases at J, leaving 2 bases unmatched. Per the germline V gene, CDR1 is SGDLS and CDR2 is YYNGEE. The CDR3 loop spans 16 amino acids. CDR3: CASSVVGTGDTGELFF. CDR3 DNA: TGTGCCAGCAGCGTAGTAGGGACAGGGGACACCGGGGAGCTGTTTTTT.